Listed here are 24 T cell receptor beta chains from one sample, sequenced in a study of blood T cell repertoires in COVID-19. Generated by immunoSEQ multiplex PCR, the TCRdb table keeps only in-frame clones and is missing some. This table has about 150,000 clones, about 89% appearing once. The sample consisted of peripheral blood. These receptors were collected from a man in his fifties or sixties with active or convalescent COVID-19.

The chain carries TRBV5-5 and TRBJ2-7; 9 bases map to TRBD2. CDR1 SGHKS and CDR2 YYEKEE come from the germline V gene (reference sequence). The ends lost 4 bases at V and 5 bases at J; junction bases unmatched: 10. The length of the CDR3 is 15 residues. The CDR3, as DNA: TGTGCCAGCAGCCCGGTCCCGGGACTAGCCCACGAGCAGTACTTC. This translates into CASSPVPGLAHEQYF.

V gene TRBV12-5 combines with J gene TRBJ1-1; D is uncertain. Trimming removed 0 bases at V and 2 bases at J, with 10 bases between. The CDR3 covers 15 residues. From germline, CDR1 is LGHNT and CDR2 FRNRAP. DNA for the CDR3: TGTGCTAGTGGTTTGGTACAACAAGTAAACACTGAAGCTTTCTTT. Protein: CASGLVQQVNTEAFF.

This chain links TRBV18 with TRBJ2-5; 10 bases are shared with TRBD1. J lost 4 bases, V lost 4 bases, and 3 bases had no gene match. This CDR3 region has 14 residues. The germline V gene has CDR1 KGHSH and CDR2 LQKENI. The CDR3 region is CASSLDRGRETQYF. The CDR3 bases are TGTGCCAGCTCACTCGACAGGGGGCGAGAGACCCAGTACTTC.

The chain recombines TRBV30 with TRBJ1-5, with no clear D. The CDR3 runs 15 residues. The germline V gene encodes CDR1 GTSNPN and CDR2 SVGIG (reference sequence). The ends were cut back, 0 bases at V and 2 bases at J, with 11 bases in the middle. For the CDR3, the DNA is TGTGCCTGGAGTGTACAAGCGGTGGGCAATCAGCCCCAGCATTTT. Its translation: CAWSVQAVGNQPQHF.

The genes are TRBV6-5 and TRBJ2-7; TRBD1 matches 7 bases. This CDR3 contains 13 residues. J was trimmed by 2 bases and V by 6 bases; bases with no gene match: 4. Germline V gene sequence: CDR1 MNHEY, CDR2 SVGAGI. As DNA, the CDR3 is TGTGCCAGCAGGGGGGACAGTCCCTACGAGCAGTACTTC. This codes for CASRGDSPYEQYF.

The DNA of the CDR3 is TGTGCCAGCTCACCATCCTACCAAGAGACCCAGTACTTC. Its translation: CASSPSYQETQYF. The chain is built from TRBV18 and TRBJ2-5, with unresolved D. V was trimmed by 2 bases and J by 0 bases, leaving 4 bases between them. CDR3 length equals 13 residues. Germline values: CDR1 KGHSH, CDR2 LQKENI.

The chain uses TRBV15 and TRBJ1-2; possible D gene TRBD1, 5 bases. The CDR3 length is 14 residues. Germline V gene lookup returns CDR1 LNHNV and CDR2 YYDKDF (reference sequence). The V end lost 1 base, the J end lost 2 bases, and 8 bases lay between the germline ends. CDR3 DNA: TGTGCCACCAGCAGAGGACGGACAAACTATGGCTACACCTTC. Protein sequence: CATSRGRTNYGYTF.

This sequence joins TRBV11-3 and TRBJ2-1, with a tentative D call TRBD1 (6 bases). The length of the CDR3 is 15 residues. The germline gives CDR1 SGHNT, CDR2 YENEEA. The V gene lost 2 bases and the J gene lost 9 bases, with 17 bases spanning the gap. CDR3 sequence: CASSLRSQGVGEQFF. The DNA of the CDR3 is TGTGCCAGCAGCTTACGGTCACAGGGTGTGGGTGAGCAGTTCTTC.

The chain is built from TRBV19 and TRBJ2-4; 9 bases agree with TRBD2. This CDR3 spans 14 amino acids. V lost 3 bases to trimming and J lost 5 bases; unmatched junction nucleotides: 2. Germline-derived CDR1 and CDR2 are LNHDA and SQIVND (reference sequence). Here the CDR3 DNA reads TGTGCCAGTAGTATCCGGACTAGCGAAAACATTCAGTACTTC. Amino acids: CASSIRTSENIQYF.

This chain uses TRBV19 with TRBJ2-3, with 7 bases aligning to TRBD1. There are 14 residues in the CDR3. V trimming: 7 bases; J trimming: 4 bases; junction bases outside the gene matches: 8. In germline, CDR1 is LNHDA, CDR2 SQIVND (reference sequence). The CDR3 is CASTPTGNPDTQYF. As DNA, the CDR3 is TGTGCCAGTACTCCGACAGGGAACCCAGATACGCAGTATTTT.

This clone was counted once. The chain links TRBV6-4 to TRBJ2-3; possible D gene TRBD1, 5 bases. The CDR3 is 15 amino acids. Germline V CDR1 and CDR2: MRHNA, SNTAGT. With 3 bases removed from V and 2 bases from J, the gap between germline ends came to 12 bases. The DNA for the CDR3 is TGTGCCAGCAGTGAAGAAGGGGATATCACAGATACGCAGTATTTT. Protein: CASSEEGDITDTQYF.

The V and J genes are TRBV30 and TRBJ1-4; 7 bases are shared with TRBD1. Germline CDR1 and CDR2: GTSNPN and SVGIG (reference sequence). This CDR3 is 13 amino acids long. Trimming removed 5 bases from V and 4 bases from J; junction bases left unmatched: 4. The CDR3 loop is CAWGTDVNEKLFF. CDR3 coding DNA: TGTGCCTGGGGGACAGACGTTAATGAAAAACTGTTTTTT.

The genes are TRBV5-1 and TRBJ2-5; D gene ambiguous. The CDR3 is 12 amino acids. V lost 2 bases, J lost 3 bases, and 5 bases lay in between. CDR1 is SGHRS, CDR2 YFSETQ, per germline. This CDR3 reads CASSLHKETQYF. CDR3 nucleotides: TGCGCCAGCAGCTTACACAAAGAGACCCAGTACTTC.

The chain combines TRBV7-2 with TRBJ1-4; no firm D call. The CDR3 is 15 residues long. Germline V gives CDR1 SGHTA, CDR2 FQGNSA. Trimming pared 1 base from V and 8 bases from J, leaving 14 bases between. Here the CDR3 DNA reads TGTGCCAGCAGCTTAGACGGGAGTCAAGGGGAAAAACTGTTTTTT. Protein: CASSLDGSQGEKLFF.

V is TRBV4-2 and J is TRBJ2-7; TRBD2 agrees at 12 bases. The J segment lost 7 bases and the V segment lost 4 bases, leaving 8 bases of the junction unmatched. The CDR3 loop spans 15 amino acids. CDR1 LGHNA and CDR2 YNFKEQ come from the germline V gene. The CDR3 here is CASSPKLAGGGEQYF. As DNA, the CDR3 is TGTGCCAGCAGCCCGAAACTAGCGGGGGGTGGGGAGCAGTACTTC.

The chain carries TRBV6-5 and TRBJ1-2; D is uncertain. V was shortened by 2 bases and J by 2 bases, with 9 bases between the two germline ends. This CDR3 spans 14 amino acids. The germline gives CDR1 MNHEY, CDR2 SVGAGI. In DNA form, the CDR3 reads TGTGCCAGCAGTTACATGAGGCCCAACTATGGCTACACCTTC. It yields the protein CASSYMRPNYGYTF.

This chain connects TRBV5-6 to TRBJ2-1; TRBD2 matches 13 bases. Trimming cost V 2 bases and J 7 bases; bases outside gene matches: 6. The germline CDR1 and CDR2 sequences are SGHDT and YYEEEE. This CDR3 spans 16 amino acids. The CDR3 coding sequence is TGTGCCAGCAGCTTACTCGGACTAGCGGGGGTAAATGAGCAGTTCTTC. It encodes CASSLLGLAGVNEQFF.

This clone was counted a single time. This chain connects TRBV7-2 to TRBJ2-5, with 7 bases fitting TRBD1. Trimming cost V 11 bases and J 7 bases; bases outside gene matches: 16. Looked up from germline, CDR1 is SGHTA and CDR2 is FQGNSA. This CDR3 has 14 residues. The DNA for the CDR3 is TGTGCCGCCTCAGGGGGAGCGAGCTACGGGACCCAGTACTTC. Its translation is CAASGGASYGTQYF.

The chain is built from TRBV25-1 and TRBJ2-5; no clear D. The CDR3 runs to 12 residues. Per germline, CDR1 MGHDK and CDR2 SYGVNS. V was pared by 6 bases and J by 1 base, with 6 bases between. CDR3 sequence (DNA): TGTGCCAGCAGGAGCGCCCAAGAGACCCAGTACTTC. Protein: CASRSAQETQYF.

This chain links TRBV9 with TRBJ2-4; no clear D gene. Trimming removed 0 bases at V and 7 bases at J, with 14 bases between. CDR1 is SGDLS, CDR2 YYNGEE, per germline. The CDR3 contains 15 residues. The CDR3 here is CASSVDGAIGNIQYF. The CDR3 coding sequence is TGTGCCAGCAGCGTAGACGGTGCAATCGGGAACATTCAGTACTTC.

CDR3 nucleotides: TGTGCCAGCAGCTTAGTTGCGGGGGCCGCTGAGCAGTTCTTC. It codes for CASSLVAGAAEQFF. The chain joins TRBV7-9 to TRBJ2-1, with a weak D call TRBD2 (7 bases). The ends were cut back, 1 base at V and 9 bases at J, with 13 bases in the middle. CDR1 and CDR2 (germline): SEHNR, FQNEAQ (reference sequence). The CDR3 extends over 14 amino acids. Variable domain in full (rest from reference TRBV7-9 and TRBJ2-1): DTGVSQNPRHKITKRGQNVTFRCDPISEHNRLYWYRQTLGQGPEFLTYFQNEAQLEKSRLLSDRFSAERPKGSFSTLEIQRTEQGDSAMYLCASSLVAGAAEQFFGPGTRLTVL.

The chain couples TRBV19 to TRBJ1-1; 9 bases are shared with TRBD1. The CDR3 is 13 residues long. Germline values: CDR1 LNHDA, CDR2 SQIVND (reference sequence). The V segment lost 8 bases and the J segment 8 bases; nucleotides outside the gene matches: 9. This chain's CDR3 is CASGITGTGEAFF. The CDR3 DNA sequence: TGTGCCAGTGGGATCACCGGGACAGGGGAAGCTTTCTTT.

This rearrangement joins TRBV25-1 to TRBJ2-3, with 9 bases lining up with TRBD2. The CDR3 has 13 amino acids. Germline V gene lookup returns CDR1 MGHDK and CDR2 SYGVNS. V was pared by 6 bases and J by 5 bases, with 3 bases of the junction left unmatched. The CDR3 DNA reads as TGTGCCAGCAGAGATAGCGGGAGAGATACGCAGTATTTT. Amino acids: CASRDSGRDTQYF.

The DNA for the CDR3 is TGTGCCAGTAGTACGCGGATCGCCGAAGCTTTCTTT. It translates to CASSTRIAEAFF. This rearrangement joins TRBV19 to TRBJ1-1; D not resolved. Trimming took off 4 bases at V and 8 bases at J, with 11 bases between the two ends. The length of the CDR3 is 12 residues. CDR1 LNHDA and CDR2 SQIVND come from the germline V gene (reference sequence). Full variable domain (missing parts from reference TRBV19 and TRBJ1-1): DGGITQSPKYLFRKEGQNVTLSCEQNLNHDAMYWYRQDPGQGLRLIYYSQIVNDFQKGDIAEGYSVSREKKESFPLTVTSAQKNPTAFYLCASSTRIAEAFFGQGTRLTVV.